Below are 26 T cell receptor beta chains sequenced from a single sample in a study of CD8 T cells in ankylosing spondylitis. TCRdb ran MiXCR on the 5' RACE reads and lists one entry per CDR3 protein. The table lists approximately 190,000 distinct CDR3 sequences, roughly 13% of them singletons. The sequenced sample was blood, either unsorted or a sorted T cell fraction (not recorded which). These receptor sequences come from a female donor with ankylosing spondylitis or in good health (not recorded which).

On this clonotype itself: With a much larger clone just one base away, this may be a read error. The chain combines TRBV7-2 with TRBJ2-7; TRBD1 agrees at 7 bases. CDR1 is SGHTA and CDR2 is FQGNSA in the germline V gene. The CDR3 has 15 residues. The V gene end was trimmed by 7 bases and the J gene end by 7 bases; junction bases not matched to a gene: 16. The chain's CDR3 is CASNSRQGLYLEQYF. The CDR3 DNA reads as TGTGCCAGCAACTCCCGACAGGGCCTTTATCTTGAGCAGTACTTC. Variable domain in full (rest from reference TRBV7-2 and TRBJ2-7): GAGVSQSPSNKVTEKGKDVELRCDPISGHTALYWYRQSLGQGLEFLIYFQGNSAPDKSGLPSDRFSAERTGGSVSTLTIQRTQQEDSAVYLCASNSRQGLYLEQYFGPGTRLTVT.

The V and J genes are TRBV5-1 and TRBJ2-6, with D possibly matching TRBD1 (5 bases). V was shortened by 4 bases and J by 1 base, with 9 bases between the two germline ends. The V gene's germline CDR1 is SGHRS and CDR2 YFSETQ. This CDR3 comprises 15 residues. CDR3 residues: CASSQQESGANVLTF. The CDR3, as DNA: TGCGCCAGCAGCCAACAGGAGTCTGGGGCCAACGTCCTGACTTTC.

Notes on this clonotype: Just one base apart from a much larger clone, this may be a read error. The V and J genes are TRBV7-9 and TRBJ1-1; 8 bases are a match to TRBD1. The CDR3 has 14 amino acids. CDR1 is SEHNR, CDR2 FQNEAQ, per germline (reference sequence). The CDR3 region is CVSRTGTGDTEAFF. DNA of the CDR3: TGTGTCAGCAGAACCGGGACAGGAGACACTGAAGCTTTCTTT.

The chain has TRBV19 and TRBJ1-5, with 7 bases identical to TRBD1. The J segment lost 0 bases and the V segment lost 9 bases, leaving 8 bases of the junction unmatched. CDR3 length equals 15 residues. The germline V gene has CDR1 LNHDA and CDR2 SQIVND (reference sequence). The CDR3 region has the DNA TGTGCCAGCCGTCCCAGGGGGAATAGCAATCAGCCCCAGCATTTT. As protein: CASRPRGNSNQPQHF.

This rearrangement joins TRBV5-6 to TRBJ1-2, with TRBD1 matching 9 bases. The CDR3 totals 12 residues. The ends lost 5 bases at V and 8 bases at J; junction bases unmatched: 4. CDR1 and CDR2 from the germline V gene are SGHDT and YYEEEE. The CDR3 nucleotides read TGTGCCAGCAGAGGGACAGGGTCGGGCTACACCTTC. This gives the protein CASRGTGSGYTF.

Concerning this clonotype itself: It may be a read error: a sequence one base away is much more abundant. The chain uses TRBV29-1 and TRBJ2-7; D call uncertain. This CDR3 comprises 13 residues. Germline assignment: CDR1 SQVTM and CDR2 ANQGSEA. The ends were cut back, 4 bases at V and 0 bases at J, with 10 bases in the middle. The CDR3 loop is CSVGLRSSYEQYF. DNA of the CDR3: TGCAGCGTTGGGCTACGGAGCTCCTACGAGCAGTACTTC.

This clonotype appeared many times. The rearrangement uses TRBV20-1 and TRBJ1-4; D might be TRBD1 (5 bases). This CDR3 is 14 amino acids long. Between the trimmed V and J ends, which lost 1 base and 5 bases, there was a span of 11 bases. Germline V lookup: CDR1 DFQATT, CDR2 SNEGSKA (reference sequence). CDR3 amino acids: CSARGGEGNEKLFF. Written as DNA, the CDR3 is TGCAGTGCTAGAGGGGGGGAGGGGAATGAAAAACTGTTTTTT.

This clonotype has a handful of counts. J is TRBJ2-1 and V is TRBV7-2; weak D call: TRBD2 (5 bases). The CDR3 has 17 residues. V was trimmed by 0 bases and J by 4 bases, leaving 16 bases between them. Germline V gives CDR1 SGHTA, CDR2 FQGNSA. Here the CDR3 DNA reads TGTGCCAGCAGCTTAGCGCTATCCAGCGGAGGTTACAATGAGCAGTTCTTC. Translating gives CASSLALSSGGYNEQFF.

There are a few counts of this clonotype. This rearrangement joins TRBV20-1 to TRBJ2-7; 10 bases line up with TRBD2. Germline trimming cut 2 bases from V and 7 bases from J; bases unmatched to any gene: 5. The CDR3 length is 13 residues. The germline V gene encodes CDR1 DFQATT and CDR2 SNEGSKA (reference sequence). The CDR3 loop is CSARLAGVREQYF. The CDR3 DNA reads TGCAGTGCTAGACTAGCGGGAGTTCGGGAGCAGTACTTC.

This clonotype was seen ten or more times. This sequence joins TRBV7-2 and TRBJ1-1; no clear D. The CDR3 consists of 13 residues. Trimming pared 0 bases from V and 4 bases from J, leaving 6 bases between. Germline CDR1 is SGHTA and CDR2 is FQGNSA. DNA of the CDR3: TGTGCCAGCAGCTTAGCTGCATTCACTGAAGCTTTCTTT. It codes for CASSLAAFTEAFF. Looking up the rest from reference TRBV7-2 and TRBJ1-1 gives the full variable domain: GAGVSQSPSNKVTEKGKDVELRCDPISGHTALYWYRQSLGQGLEFLIYFQGNSAPDKSGLPSDRFSAERTGGSVSTLTIQRTQQEDSAVYLCASSLAAFTEAFFGQGTRLTVV.

This clonotype was observed many times. The V call is TRBV6-2 or TRBV6-3, the J call TRBJ2-1; tentatively, D is TRBD1 (5 bases). The CDR3 is 15 residues long. V was clipped by 7 bases and J by 4 bases, with 17 bases between them. Germline V gene data show CDR1 as MNHEY and CDR2 as SVGEGT. CDR3 protein: CASTPGPSGYNEQFF. The CDR3 nucleotides read TGTGCCAGCACCCCTGGACCGTCAGGGTACAATGAGCAGTTCTTC.

This clonotype came up many times. This chain joins TRBV7-2 and TRBJ2-5; TRBD2 matches at 8 bases. The CDR3 runs to 14 residues. The ends lost 5 bases at V and 4 bases at J; junction bases unmatched: 6. Germline V gene lookup returns CDR1 SGHTA and CDR2 FQGNSA. The CDR3: CASSPNSGRETQYF. Here the CDR3 DNA reads TGTGCCAGCAGCCCGAACAGCGGGAGAGAGACCCAGTACTTC. Together with reference TRBV7-2 and TRBJ2-5, the CDR3 gives the full variable domain: GAGVSQSPSNKVTEKGKDVELRCDPISGHTALYWYRQSLGQGLEFLIYFQGNSAPDKSGLPSDRFSAERTGGSVSTLTIQRTQQEDSAVYLCASSPNSGRETQYFGPGTRLLVL.

The table lists this clonotype with many counts. The chain links TRBV7-8 to TRBJ1-2, with D perhaps matching TRBD1 (5 bases). Trimming took 3 bases from V and 3 from J, leaving 11 bases between them. CDR3 length: 14 residues. Looked up from germline, CDR1 is SGHVS and CDR2 is FQNEAQ. The CDR3 DNA is TGTGCCAGCAGCTTGAAGGGGCCCGACTATGGCTACACCTTC. Amino acids: CASSLKGPDYGYTF. Full variable domain (remainder filled in from reference TRBV7-8 and TRBJ1-2): GAGVSQSPRYKVAKRGQDVALRCDPISGHVSLFWYQQALGQGPEFLTYFQNEAQLDKSGLPSDRFFAERPEGSVSTLKIQRTQQEDSAVYLCASSLKGPDYGYTFGSGTRLTVV.

This clonotype was seen repeatedly, ten times or more. V is TRBV7-2 and J is TRBJ1-1; D gene unclear. Looked up from germline, CDR1 is SGHTA and CDR2 is FQGNSA. The CDR3 has 15 amino acids. The V gene lost 4 bases and the J gene lost 1 base, with 13 bases spanning the gap. The CDR3 DNA follows: TGTGCCAGCAGCTCCGGTGGGTTAAGGAACACTGAAGCTTTCTTT. This encodes CASSSGGLRNTEAFF.

This clonotype has only a few counts. The chain combines TRBV5-1 with TRBJ2-2, with TRBD2 identical over 12 bases. This CDR3 comprises 16 residues. Unmatched junction bases numbered 8, after V lost 4 bases and J lost 7 bases. Per the germline V gene, CDR1 is SGHRS and CDR2 is YFSETQ. This CDR3 is CASSIRLAGDVGELFF. CDR3 nucleotides: TGCGCCAGCAGCATAAGACTAGCGGGAGACGTCGGGGAGCTGTTTTTT. Full variable domain (remainder filled in from reference TRBV5-1 and TRBJ2-2): KAGVTQTPRYLIKTRGQQVTLSCSPISGHRSVSWYQQTPGQGLQFLFEYFSETQRNKGNFPGRFSGRQFSNSRSEMNVSTLELGDSALYLCASSIRLAGDVGELFFGEGSRLTVL.

This clonotype was detected ten times or more. V is TRBV12-3 or TRBV12-4 and J is TRBJ1-1; D uncertain. The CDR3 covers 13 residues. The ends were cut back, 2 bases at V and 11 bases at J, with 15 bases in the middle. The CDR3 nucleotides read TGTGCCAGCAGTTTAATAGGGTTTCGTTCGGCTTTCTTT. It specifies CASSLIGFRSAFF.

This chain connects TRBV12-3 or TRBV12-4 to TRBJ1-5; no firm D call. The CDR3 loop spans 12 amino acids. V was clipped by 6 bases and J by 2 bases, with 5 bases between them. CDR3 in amino acids: CASRGGNQPQHF. CDR3 nucleotides: TGTGCCAGCAGGGGTGGCAATCAGCCCCAGCATTTT.

This clonotype was seen a handful of times. The chain joins TRBV9 to TRBJ1-6, with D uncertain. This CDR3 has 14 residues. The germline CDR1 and CDR2 sequences are SGDLS and YYNGEE. The V end was cut by 1 base, the J end by 6 bases, with 8 bases between. The CDR3 loop reads CASSVLGVNSPLHF. CDR3 in DNA: TGTGCCAGCAGCGTACTTGGCGTTAATTCACCCCTCCACTTT.

This clonotype has ten or more counts. The rearrangement joins TRBV7-9 to TRBJ1-1, with TRBD1 identical over 8 bases. The CDR3 is made up of 15 amino acids. V was pared by 2 bases and J by 4 bases, with 6 bases of the junction left unmatched. CDR1 and CDR2 (germline): SEHNR, FQNEAQ (reference sequence). CDR3 sequence reads: CASSLFQGAGTEAFF. In nucleotides, the CDR3 is TGTGCCAGCAGCTTATTTCAGGGGGCTGGCACTGAAGCTTTCTTT.

This clonotype was observed many times. The chain joins TRBV20-1 to TRBJ2-1; 10 nucleotides match TRBD2. J gave up 6 bases and V 1 base, and 6 bases lay outside the gene matches. Germline CDR1 DFQATT, CDR2 SNEGSKA (reference sequence). CDR3 length: 15 residues. Here the CDR3 DNA reads TGCAGTGCTAGAGTTAGACTAGCGGGTTCCAATGAGCAGTTCTTC. Translating gives CSARVRLAGSNEQFF.

This clonotype was found many times. The chain has TRBV6-1 and TRBJ2-7; 9 nucleotides agree with TRBD2. The trim removed 8 bases at V and 0 bases at J, leaving 2 bases unmatched. CDR1 is MNHNS and CDR2 is SASEGT in the germline V gene. The CDR3 has 13 amino acids. The CDR3, as DNA: TGTGCCAGCCATAGCGGGAGCTCCTACGAGCAGTACTTC. This encodes CASHSGSSYEQYF.

This clonotype has only a few counts. This sequence joins TRBV5-8 and TRBJ2-1; D is undetermined. Germline loops: CDR1 SGHTS, CDR2 YDEGEE. This CDR3 has 16 amino acids. V was trimmed by 0 bases and J by 0 bases, leaving 10 bases between them. This CDR3 reads CASSLVSVSSYNEQFF. The CDR3 DNA is TGTGCCAGCAGCTTGGTCAGCGTAAGCTCCTACAATGAGCAGTTCTTC. The full variable domain, rest sourced from reference TRBV5-8 and TRBJ2-1, is EAGVTQSPTHLIKTRGQQATLRCSPISGHTSVYWYQQALGLGLQFLLWYDEGEERNRGNFPPRFSGRQFPNYSSELNVNALELEDSALYLCASSLVSVSSYNEQFFGPGTRLTVL.

This clonotype was seen a handful of times. The rearrangement uses TRBV30 and TRBJ1-4; no clear D. Trimming removed 2 bases from V and 8 bases from J, with 15 bases in between. CDR1 is GTSNPN, CDR2 SVGIG, per germline (reference sequence). This CDR3 has 14 amino acids. CDR3 residues: CAWSPPPREEKLFF. CDR3 bases: TGTGCCTGGAGTCCCCCTCCTAGGGAAGAAAAACTGTTTTTT.

This clonotype showed up many times. The V call is TRBV7-9, the J call TRBJ1-1, with 9 bases lining up with TRBD1. The CDR3 extends over 14 amino acids. The V gene end was trimmed by 4 bases and the J gene end by 5 bases; junction bases not matched to a gene: 5. Germline V gene sequence: CDR1 SEHNR, CDR2 FQNEAQ (reference sequence). The CDR3 spells CASSSWTGETEAFF. Written as DNA, the CDR3 is TGTGCCAGCAGCTCGTGGACAGGGGAAACTGAAGCTTTCTTT.

The chain links TRBV18 to TRBJ2-5; 7 bases map to TRBD1. The CDR3 consists of 15 residues. The V gene's germline CDR1 is KGHSH and CDR2 LQKENI. With V trimmed by 3 bases and J by 4 bases, 8 bases remained unmatched. CDR3 in DNA: TGTGCCAGCTCACCGAGGACCTCAGGGGGAGAGACCCAGTACTTC. Its translation: CASSPRTSGGETQYF.

This clonotype was counted many times. CDR3 region: CASSQTQAQYF. The CDR3 DNA is TGTGCCAGCAGCCAAACCCAGGCCCAGTACTTC. The genes are TRBV3-1 and TRBJ2-5, with D hard to call. CDR1 and CDR2 (germline): LGHDT, YNNKEL (reference sequence). V was clipped by 2 bases and J by 9 bases, with 7 bases between them. This CDR3 is built from 11 residues.